This T cell receptor (beta chain) came from a study of PD-1 blockade in classical Hodgkin lymphoma. The CDR3 is 15 residues long. V lost 5 bases to trimming and J lost 4 bases; unmatched junction nucleotides: 4. Germline V gene sequence: CDR1 SGHTA, CDR2 FQGTGA. Study-wide results and caveats: Those achieving complete response showed baseline diversity like newly diagnosed patients.

About this clone itself: The antigen remains unidentified.

All patients relapsed after autologous stem cell transplantation, and brentuximab vedotin exposure varied. The table came from immunoSEQ multiplex PCR; TCRdb's copy has only in-frame clones and leaves some out. The sample consists of about 93,000 clones, around 81% of them appearing once. The TCR sequence derives from a human donor with classical Hodgkin lymphoma. The chain carries TRBV7-3 and TRBJ2-2, with 10 bases identical to TRBD1. Sample: peripheral blood mononuclear cells (PBMCs), taken before the second cycle of nivolumab. Here the CDR3 reads CASSLGTGVTGELFF. The CDR3 DNA is TGTGCCAGCAGCCTAGGGACAGGGGTCACCGGGGAGCTGTTTTTT.